This T cell receptor (beta chain) was sequenced during a study of blood T cells in healthy people across ages. The overall study: Capture via template switching afforded approximately one barcoded beta molecule per two T cells.

Whole-study findings and limits: Roughly linear declines in TCR beta diversity per million T cells occurred with age.

A second PCR of about 7 to 11 cycles used a sample-barcoded 5' primer and a J-beta primer mix. Each cDNA molecule, via a template-switch adaptor with 12 random nucleotides, was tagged. Each CDR3 protein is one row after TCRdb ran MiXCR on the 5' RACE reads. This sample carries 1.5 million to 1.8 million distinct CDR3 sequences, approximately 43% of them seen once, and the ten largest clones take more than 4%. The germline V gene encodes CDR1 SGHVS and CDR2 FQNEAQ. Trimming took 5 bases from V and 10 from J; bases not matched to a gene: 11. This CDR3 spans 16 amino acids. Worth noting for this clonotype: Its cognate antigen is unknown.

Sequenced material: blood. The chain employs TRBV7-8 and TRBJ1-6; 10 bases line up with TRBD1. This receptor was taken from a woman aged 18 to 35 in good health. The CDR3: CASSPRGQGGNSPLHF. CDR3 coding DNA: TGTGCCAGCAGCCCAAGAGGACAGGGGGGTAACTCACCCCTCCACTTT.